This TCR beta chain derives from a study of blood T cell repertoires in COVID-19. Study background: Acute-phase and convalescent COVID-19 samples originated in the United States, Italy and Spain. In each case, the material was cDNA or gDNA derived from T cells, B-cell-depleted T cells, or PBMCs.

Authors' methods: Estimates of nucleated cell counts were drawn from the amplification of reference gene primers. Profiling relied on immunoSEQ multiplex PCR, and the TCRdb table lists in-frame clones only, not all of them. The V and J calls and the clone size are those of that table, but D and trimming were determined from the DNA. This sample carries under 200,000 clones, approximately 73% of them seen once, and the ten largest clones take roughly 3.6%. The CDR3 covers 16 residues. V lost 3 bases, J lost 4 bases, and 12 bases stayed unmatched. CDR1 and CDR2 (germline): GTSNPN, SVGIG (reference sequence).

Sequenced: peripheral blood. The chain links TRBV30 to TRBJ2-3; 8 bases map to TRBD2. This sequence was found in a woman older than 75 with acute or convalescent COVID-19. This CDR3 reads CAWRMNPGLGPDTQYF. For the CDR3, the DNA is TGTGCCTGGAGGATGAACCCGGGACTAGGACCAGATACGCAGTATTTT.